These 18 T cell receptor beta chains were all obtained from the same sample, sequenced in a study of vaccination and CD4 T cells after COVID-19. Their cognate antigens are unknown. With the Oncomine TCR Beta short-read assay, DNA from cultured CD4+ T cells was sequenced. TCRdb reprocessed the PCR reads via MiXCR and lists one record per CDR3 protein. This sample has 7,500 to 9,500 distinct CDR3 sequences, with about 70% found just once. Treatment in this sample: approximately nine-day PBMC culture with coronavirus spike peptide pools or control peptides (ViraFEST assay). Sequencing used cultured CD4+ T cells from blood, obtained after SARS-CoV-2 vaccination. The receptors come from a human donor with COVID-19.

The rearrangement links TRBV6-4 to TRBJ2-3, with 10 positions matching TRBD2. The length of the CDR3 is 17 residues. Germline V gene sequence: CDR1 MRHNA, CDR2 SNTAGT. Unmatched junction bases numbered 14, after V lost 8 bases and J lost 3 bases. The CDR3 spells CASSPGASGGLTDTQYF. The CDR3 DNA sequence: TGTGCCAGCTCCCCCGGCGCTAGCGGGGGACTAACAGATACGCAGTATTTT.

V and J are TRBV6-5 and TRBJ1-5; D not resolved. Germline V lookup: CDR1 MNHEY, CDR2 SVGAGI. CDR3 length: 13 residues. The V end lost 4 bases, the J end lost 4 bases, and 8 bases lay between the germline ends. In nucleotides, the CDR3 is TGTGCCAGCAGTTTGTTCCTTAATCAGCCCCAGCATTTT. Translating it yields CASSLFLNQPQHF.

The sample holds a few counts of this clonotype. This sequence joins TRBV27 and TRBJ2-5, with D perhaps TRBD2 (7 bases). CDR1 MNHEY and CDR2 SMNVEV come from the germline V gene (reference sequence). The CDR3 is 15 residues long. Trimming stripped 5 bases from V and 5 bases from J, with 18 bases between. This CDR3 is CASSPIQGGGETQYF. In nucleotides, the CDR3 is TGTGCCAGCAGTCCTATACAGGGAGGGGGGGAGACCCAGTACTTC.

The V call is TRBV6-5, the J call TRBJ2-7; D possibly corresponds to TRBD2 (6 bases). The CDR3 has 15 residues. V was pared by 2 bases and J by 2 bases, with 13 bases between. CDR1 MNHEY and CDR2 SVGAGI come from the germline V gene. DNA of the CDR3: TGTGCCAGCAGTTACCCCATTGGCGGGACCTACGAGCAGTACTTC. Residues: CASSYPIGGTYEQYF.

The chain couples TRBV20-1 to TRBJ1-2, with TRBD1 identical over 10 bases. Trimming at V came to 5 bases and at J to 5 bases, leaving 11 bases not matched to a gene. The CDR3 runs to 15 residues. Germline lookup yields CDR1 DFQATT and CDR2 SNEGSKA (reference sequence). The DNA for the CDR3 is TGCAGTGCTCCAGACGGGGACAGGGGCCGATATGGCTACACCTTC. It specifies CSAPDGDRGRYGYTF.

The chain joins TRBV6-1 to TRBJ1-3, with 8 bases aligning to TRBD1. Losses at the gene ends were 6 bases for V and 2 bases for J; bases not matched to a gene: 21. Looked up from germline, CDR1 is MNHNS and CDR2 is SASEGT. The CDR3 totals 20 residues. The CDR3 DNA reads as TGTGCCAGCAGCCAGAGGACAGGGCCCGCTTTGGGGGCAACTGGAAACACCATATATTTT. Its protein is CASSQRTGPALGATGNTIYF.

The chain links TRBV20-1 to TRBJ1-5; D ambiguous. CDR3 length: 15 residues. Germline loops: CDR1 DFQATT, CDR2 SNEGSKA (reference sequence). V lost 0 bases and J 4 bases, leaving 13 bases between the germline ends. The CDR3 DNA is TGCAGTGCTAGAGATAACGGCTTGAGGAATCAGCCCCAGCATTTT. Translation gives CSARDNGLRNQPQHF.

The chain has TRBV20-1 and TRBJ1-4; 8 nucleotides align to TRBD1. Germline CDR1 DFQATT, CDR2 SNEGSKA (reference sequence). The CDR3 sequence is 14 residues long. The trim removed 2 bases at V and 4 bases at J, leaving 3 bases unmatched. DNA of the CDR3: TGCAGTGCTAGACAGGGGGCTGGTAATGAAAAACTGTTTTTT. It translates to CSARQGAGNEKLFF.

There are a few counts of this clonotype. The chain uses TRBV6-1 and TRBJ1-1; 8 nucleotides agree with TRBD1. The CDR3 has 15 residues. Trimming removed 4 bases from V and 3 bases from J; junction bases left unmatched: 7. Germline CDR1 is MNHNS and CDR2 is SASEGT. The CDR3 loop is CASSGTGRPDTEAFF. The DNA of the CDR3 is TGTGCCAGCAGTGGGACAGGGAGGCCGGACACTGAAGCTTTCTTT.

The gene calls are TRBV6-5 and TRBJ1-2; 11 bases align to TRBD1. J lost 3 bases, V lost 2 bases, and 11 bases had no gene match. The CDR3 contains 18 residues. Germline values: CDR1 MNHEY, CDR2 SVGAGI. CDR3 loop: CASSYGGLGQGADYGYTF. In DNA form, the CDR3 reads TGTGCCAGCAGTTACGGGGGTTTAGGACAGGGGGCGGACTATGGCTACACCTTC.

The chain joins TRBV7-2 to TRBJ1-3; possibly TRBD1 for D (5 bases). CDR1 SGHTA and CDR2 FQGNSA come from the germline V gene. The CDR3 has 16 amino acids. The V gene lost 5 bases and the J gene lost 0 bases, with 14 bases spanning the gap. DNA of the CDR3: TGTGCCAGCAGCGAAAGTGGGGGATACTCTGGAAACACCATATATTTT. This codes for CASSESGGYSGNTIYF.

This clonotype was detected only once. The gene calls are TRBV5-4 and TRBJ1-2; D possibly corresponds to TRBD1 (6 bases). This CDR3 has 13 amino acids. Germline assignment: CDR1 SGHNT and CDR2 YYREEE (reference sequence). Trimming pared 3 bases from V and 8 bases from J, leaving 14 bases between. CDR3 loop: CASSSDRWDGYTF. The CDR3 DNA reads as TGTGCCAGCAGCTCAGACAGGTGGGACGGCTACACCTTC.

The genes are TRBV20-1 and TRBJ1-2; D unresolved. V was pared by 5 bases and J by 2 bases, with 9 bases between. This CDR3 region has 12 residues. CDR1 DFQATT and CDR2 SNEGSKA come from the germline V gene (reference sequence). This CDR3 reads CSASQDNYGYTF. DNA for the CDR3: TGCAGTGCTTCGCAGGACAACTATGGCTACACCTTC.

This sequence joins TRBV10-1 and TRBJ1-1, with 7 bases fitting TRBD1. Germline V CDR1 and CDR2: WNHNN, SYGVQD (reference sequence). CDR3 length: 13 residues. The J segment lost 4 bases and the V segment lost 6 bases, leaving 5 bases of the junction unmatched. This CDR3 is CASRDDRATEAFF. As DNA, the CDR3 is TGCGCCAGCAGAGACGACAGGGCCACTGAAGCTTTCTTT.

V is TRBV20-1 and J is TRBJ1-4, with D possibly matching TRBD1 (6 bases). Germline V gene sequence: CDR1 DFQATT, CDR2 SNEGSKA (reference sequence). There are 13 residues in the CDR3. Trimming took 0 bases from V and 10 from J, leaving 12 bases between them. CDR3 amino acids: CSARDGGPGKLFF. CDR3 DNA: TGCAGTGCTAGAGACGGGGGCCCGGGAAAACTGTTTTTT.

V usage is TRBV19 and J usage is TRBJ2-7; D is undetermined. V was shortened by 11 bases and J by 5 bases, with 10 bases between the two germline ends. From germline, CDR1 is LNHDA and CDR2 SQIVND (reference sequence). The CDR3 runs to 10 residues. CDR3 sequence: CAGKNNEQYF. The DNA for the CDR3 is TGTGCCGGAAAAAATAACGAGCAGTACTTC.

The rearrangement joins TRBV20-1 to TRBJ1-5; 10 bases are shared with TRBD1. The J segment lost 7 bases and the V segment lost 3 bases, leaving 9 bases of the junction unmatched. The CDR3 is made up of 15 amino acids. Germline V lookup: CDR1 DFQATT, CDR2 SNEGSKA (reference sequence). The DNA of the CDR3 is TGCAGTGCTAGTGGTGGGACAGGGGTACGCCAGCCCCAGCATTTT. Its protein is CSASGGTGVRQPQHF.

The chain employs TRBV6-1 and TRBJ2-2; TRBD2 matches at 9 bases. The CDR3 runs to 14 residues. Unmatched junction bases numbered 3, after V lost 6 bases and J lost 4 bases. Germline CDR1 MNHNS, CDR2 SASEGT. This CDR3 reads CASRSGGPTGELFF. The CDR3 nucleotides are TGTGCCAGCAGGAGCGGGGGGCCCACCGGGGAGCTGTTTTTT.